This T cell receptor beta chain was captured in a study of blood T cells in healthy people across ages. General study results and limits: TCR beta diversity, measured per million T cells, fell in a roughly linear way with age. A conclusive naive versus antigen-experienced comparison was prevented by the unsorted PBMCs.

Trimming cost V 3 bases and J 4 bases; bases outside gene matches: 5. Germline V gene data show CDR1 as SEHNR and CDR2 as FQNEAQ (reference sequence). The CDR3 covers 16 residues. Sample-barcoded 5' priming and a J-beta primer mix drove a second PCR of about 7 to 12 cycles. A template-switch adaptor with 12 random nucleotides tagged each cDNA molecule. Each CDR3 protein gets one entry after TCRdb re-called the 5' RACE reads with MiXCR. This repertoire shows 1.5 million to 2 million distinct CDR3 sequences, 28% found once; its top ten account for roughly 8.2%. About this clonotype itself: The antigen is undetermined.

The chain has TRBV7-9 and TRBJ2-1, with 11 bases that match TRBD1. The receptor was isolated from a woman in her twenties or thirties in good health. The sample was blood. DNA of the CDR3: TGTGCCAGCAGCTTTCTCGGGACAGGGGGGTACAATGAGCAGTTCTTC. Protein sequence: CASSFLGTGGYNEQFF.